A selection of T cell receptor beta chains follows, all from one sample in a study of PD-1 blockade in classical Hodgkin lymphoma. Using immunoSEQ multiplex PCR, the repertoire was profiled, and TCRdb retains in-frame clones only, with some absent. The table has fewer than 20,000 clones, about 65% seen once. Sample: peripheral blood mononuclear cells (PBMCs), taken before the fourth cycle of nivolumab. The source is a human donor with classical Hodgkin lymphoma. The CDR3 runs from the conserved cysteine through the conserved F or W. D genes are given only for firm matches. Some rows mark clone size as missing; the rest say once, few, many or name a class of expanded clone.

cdr3_nt: TGTGCCAGCAGTGACGGGACAGACAACTATGGCTACACCTTC
cdr3_aa: CASSDGTDNYGYTF
clone_size: .
j_call: TRBJ1-2
d_call: TRBD1
v_call: TRBV6-5

cdr3_nt: TGTGCCAGCAGCCTCACCGGTTCACCCCTCCACTTT
cdr3_aa: CASSLTGSPLHF
clone_size: .
j_call: TRBJ1-6
d_call: .
v_call: TRBV9

cdr3_nt: TGCGCCAGCAGCCAAGGAGCGGCCATGAACACTGAAGCTTTCTTT
cdr3_aa: CASSQGAAMNTEAFF
clone_size: .
j_call: TRBJ1-1
d_call: .
v_call: TRBV4-1

cdr3_nt: TGTGCCAGCAGCTTAGGAAGGGACGGCTACACCTTC
cdr3_aa: CASSLGRDGYTF
clone_size: .
j_call: TRBJ1-2
d_call: .
v_call: TRBV11-2

cdr3_nt: TGCGCCAGCAGCTTGTGGGGACAGGCAACTAATGAAAAACTGTTTTTT
cdr3_aa: CASSLWGQATNEKLFF
clone_size: .
j_call: TRBJ1-4
d_call: TRBD1
v_call: TRBV5-1

cdr3_nt: TGTGCCAGCAGTTACTCCAGGACCACTGAAGCTTTCTTT
cdr3_aa: CASSYSRTTEAFF
clone_size: .
j_call: TRBJ1-1
d_call: .
v_call: TRBV2

cdr3_nt: TGCGCCAGTACAAGGGATGGAGAACAGACTGAAGCTTTCTTT
cdr3_aa: CASTRDGEQTEAFF
clone_size: .
j_call: TRBJ1-1
d_call: .
v_call: TRBV5-1

cdr3_nt: TGTGCCAGCAGTTTGAATCTAGCGGGGGAAGAGACCCAGTACTTC
cdr3_aa: CASSLNLAGEETQYF
clone_size: .
j_call: TRBJ2-5
d_call: TRBD2
v_call: TRBV28

cdr3_nt: TGTGCCAGCAGTGAATCTGTGGGAAACACCATATATTTT
cdr3_aa: CASSESVGNTIYF
clone_size: few
j_call: TRBJ1-3
d_call: .
v_call: TRBV25-1

cdr3_nt: TGCGCCAGCAGCTTGGGGGACAGGGGGCTTGGGGAGACCCAGTACTTC
cdr3_aa: CASSLGDRGLGETQYF
clone_size: few
j_call: TRBJ2-5
d_call: TRBD1
v_call: TRBV5-1

cdr3_nt: TGTGCCAGCAGTGGATGGGGAAATCAGCCCCAGCATTTT
cdr3_aa: CASSGWGNQPQHF
clone_size: .
j_call: TRBJ1-5
d_call: .
v_call: TRBV27

cdr3_nt: TGTGCCAGCAGTTTAAAAGGGTTCGGGGGGTACGAGCAGTACTTC
cdr3_aa: CASSLKGFGGYEQYF
clone_size: .
j_call: TRBJ2-7
d_call: TRBD2
v_call: TRBV28

cdr3_nt: TGTGCCAGCGGTATCGTGGGGAACTATGGCTACACCTTC
cdr3_aa: CASGIVGNYGYTF
clone_size: .
j_call: TRBJ1-2
d_call: .
v_call: TRBV28

cdr3_nt: TGTGCCACCAGCAGAGATAGACAGGTCTACGAGCAGTACTTC
cdr3_aa: CATSRDRQVYEQYF
clone_size: .
j_call: TRBJ2-7
d_call: .
v_call: TRBV15

cdr3_nt: TGCAGCGTTGTAACTAGCAGGGGAGAGACCCAGTACTTC
cdr3_aa: CSVVTSRGETQYF
clone_size: .
j_call: TRBJ2-5
d_call: .
v_call: TRBV29-1

cdr3_nt: TGTGCCAGTAGTATACGACAGGGACTTAATGAGCAGTTCTTC
cdr3_aa: CASSIRQGLNEQFF
clone_size: .
j_call: TRBJ2-1
d_call: .
v_call: TRBV19

cdr3_nt: TGCAGCGTTGAACTAGCGCGAGCCGGCTCCTACGAGCAGTACTTC
cdr3_aa: CSVELARAGSYEQYF
clone_size: .
j_call: TRBJ2-7
d_call: .
v_call: TRBV29-1

cdr3_nt: TGTGCCACCAGCAGAGATAAGGCGCAGGATGAGCAGTTCTTC
cdr3_aa: CATSRDKAQDEQFF
clone_size: .
j_call: TRBJ2-1
d_call: .
v_call: TRBV15